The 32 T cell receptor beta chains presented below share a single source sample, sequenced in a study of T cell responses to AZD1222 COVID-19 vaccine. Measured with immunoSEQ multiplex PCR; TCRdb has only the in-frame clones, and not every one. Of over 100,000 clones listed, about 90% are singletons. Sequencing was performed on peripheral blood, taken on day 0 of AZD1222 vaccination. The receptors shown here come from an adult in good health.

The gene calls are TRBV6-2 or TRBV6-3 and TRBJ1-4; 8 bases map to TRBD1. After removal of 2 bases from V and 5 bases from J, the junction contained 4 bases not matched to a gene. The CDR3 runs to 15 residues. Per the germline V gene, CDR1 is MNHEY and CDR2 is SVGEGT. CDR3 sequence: CASSYPRTGNEKLFF. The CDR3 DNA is TGTGCCAGCAGTTACCCGCGGACAGGGAATGAAAAACTGTTTTTT.

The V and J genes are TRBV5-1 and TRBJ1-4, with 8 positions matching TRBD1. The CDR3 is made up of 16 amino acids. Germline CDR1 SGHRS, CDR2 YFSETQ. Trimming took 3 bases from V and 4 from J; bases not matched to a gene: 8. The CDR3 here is CASSSKTGAGNEKLFF. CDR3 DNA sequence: TGCGCCAGCAGCTCGAAGACAGGGGCGGGTAATGAAAAACTGTTTTTT.

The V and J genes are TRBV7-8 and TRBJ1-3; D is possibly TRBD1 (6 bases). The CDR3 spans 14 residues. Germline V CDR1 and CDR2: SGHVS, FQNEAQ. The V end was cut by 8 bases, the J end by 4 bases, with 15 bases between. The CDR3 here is CASSQQGNGNTIYF. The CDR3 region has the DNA TGTGCCAGCTCCCAACAGGGCAACGGAAACACCATATATTTT.

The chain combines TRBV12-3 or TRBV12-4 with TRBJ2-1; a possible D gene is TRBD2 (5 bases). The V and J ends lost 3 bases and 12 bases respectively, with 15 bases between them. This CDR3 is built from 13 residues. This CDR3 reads CASSLQDVAGQFF. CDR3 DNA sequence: TGTGCCAGCAGTTTGCAGGACGTTGCGGGGCAGTTCTTC.

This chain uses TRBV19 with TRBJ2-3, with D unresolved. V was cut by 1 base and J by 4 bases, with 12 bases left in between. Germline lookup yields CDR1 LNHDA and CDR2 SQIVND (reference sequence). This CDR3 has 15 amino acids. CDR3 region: CASSIVRSGADTQYF. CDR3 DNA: TGTGCCAGTAGTATAGTCCGAAGTGGGGCAGATACGCAGTATTTT.

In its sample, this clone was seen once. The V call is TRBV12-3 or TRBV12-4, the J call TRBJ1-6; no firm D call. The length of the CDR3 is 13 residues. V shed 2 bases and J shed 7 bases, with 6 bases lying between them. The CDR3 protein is CASSLIGNSPLHF. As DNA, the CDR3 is TGTGCCAGCAGTTTAATCGGGAATTCACCCCTCCACTTT.

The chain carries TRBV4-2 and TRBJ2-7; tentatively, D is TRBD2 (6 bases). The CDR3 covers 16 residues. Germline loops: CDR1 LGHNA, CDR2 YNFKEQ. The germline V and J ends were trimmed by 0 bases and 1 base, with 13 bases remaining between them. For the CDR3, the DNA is TGTGCCAGCAGCCAAGAGGCGGCGGGACGATCCTACGAGCAGTACTTC. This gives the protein CASSQEAAGRSYEQYF.

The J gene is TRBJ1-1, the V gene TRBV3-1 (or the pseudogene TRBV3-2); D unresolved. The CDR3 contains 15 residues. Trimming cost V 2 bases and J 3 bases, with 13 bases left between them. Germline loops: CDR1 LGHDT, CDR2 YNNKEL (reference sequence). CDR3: CASSQPTTGYTEAFF. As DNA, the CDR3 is TGTGCCAGCAGCCAACCCACCACGGGGTACACTGAAGCTTTCTTT.

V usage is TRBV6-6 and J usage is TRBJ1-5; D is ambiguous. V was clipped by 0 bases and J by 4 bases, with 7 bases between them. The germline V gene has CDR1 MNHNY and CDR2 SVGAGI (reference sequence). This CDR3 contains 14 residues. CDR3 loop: CASSYSPGNQPQHF. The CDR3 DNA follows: TGTGCCAGCAGTTACTCGCCCGGAAATCAGCCCCAGCATTTT.

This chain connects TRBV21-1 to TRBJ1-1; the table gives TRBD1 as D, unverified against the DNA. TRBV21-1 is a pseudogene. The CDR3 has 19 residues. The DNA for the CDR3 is TGTGCCAGCAGCAAGGTATGTCAAGGGGACAGGGGGGTTCACACTGAAGCTTTCTTT. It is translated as CASSKVCQGDRGVHTEAFF.

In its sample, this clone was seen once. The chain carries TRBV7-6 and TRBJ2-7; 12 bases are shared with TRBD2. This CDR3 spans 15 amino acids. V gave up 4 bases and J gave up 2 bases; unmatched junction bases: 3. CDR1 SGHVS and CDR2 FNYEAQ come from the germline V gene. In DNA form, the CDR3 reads TGTGCCAGCAGCTCCCGGACTAGCGGGGCCTACGAGCAGTACTTC. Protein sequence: CASSSRTSGAYEQYF. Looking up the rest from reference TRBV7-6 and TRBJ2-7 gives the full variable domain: GAGVSQSPRYKVTKRGQDVALRCDPISGHVSLYWYRQALGQGPEFLTYFNYEAQQDKSGLPNDRFSAERPEGSISTLTIQRTEQRDSAMYRCASSSRTSGAYEQYFGPGTRLTVT.

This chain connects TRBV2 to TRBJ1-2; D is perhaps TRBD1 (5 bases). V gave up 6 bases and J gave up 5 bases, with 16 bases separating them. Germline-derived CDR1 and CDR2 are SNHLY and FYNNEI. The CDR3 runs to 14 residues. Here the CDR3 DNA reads TGTGCCAGCAGGGGGATACGGGGCGAATATGGCTACACCTTC. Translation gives CASRGIRGEYGYTF.

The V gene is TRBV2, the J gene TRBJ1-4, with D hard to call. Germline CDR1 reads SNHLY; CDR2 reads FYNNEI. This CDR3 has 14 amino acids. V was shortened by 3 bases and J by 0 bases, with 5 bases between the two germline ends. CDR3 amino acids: CASSDPSTNEKLFF. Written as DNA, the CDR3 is TGTGCCAGCAGTGACCCTTCAACTAATGAAAAACTGTTTTTT.

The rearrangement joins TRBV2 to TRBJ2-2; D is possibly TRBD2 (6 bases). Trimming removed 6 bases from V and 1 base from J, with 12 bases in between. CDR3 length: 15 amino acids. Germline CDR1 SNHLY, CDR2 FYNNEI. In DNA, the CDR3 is TGTGCCAGCAGAACTTCAGCGGGGAACACCGGGGAGCTGTTTTTT. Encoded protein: CASRTSAGNTGELFF.

The chain's CDR3 is CASSEFGGSRREQYF. The CDR3 bases are TGTGCCAGCAGTGAATTTGGCGGGAGCCGTCGGGAGCAGTACTTC. The V call is TRBV2, the J call TRBJ2-7; TRBD2 agrees at 7 bases. The CDR3 is 15 residues long. Germline trimming cut 2 bases from V and 7 bases from J; bases unmatched to any gene: 11. The germline gives CDR1 SNHLY, CDR2 FYNNEI.

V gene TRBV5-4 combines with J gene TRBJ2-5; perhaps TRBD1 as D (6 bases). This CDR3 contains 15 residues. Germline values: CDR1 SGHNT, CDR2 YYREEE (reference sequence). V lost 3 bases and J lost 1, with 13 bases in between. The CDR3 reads CASSSPTGSQETQYF. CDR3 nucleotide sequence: TGTGCCAGCAGCTCCCCGACAGGATCCCAAGAGACCCAGTACTTC. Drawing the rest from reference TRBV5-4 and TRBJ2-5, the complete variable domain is ETGVTQSPTHLIKTRGQQVTLRCSSQSGHNTVSWYQQALGQGPQFIFQYYREEENGRGNFPPRFSGLQFPNYSSELNVNALELDDSALYLCASSSPTGSQETQYFGPGTRLLVL.

CDR3 nucleotide sequence: TGTGCCAGCAGCCAAGCCAGGGCCTATGGCTACACCTTC. Protein product: CASSQARAYGYTF. The V and J genes are TRBV3-1 (or the pseudogene TRBV3-2) and TRBJ1-2, with D perhaps TRBD1 (5 bases). Trimming took off 1 base at V and 4 bases at J, with 7 bases between the two ends. Germline V gene lookup returns CDR1 LGHDT and CDR2 YNNKEL (reference sequence). This CDR3 spans 13 amino acids.

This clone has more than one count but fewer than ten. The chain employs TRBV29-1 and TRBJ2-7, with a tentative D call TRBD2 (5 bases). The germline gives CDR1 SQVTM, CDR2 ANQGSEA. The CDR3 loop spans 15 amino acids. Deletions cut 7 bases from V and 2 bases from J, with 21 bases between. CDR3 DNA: TGCAGCGGGACGTATGATCAGCGGAGAACCTACGAGCAGTACTTC. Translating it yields CSGTYDQRRTYEQYF.

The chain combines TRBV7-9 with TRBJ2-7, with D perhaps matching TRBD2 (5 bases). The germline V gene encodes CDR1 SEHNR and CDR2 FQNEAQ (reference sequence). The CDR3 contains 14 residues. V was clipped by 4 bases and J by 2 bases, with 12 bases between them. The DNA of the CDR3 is TGTGCCAGCAGCTACCCCGGGGTCACCTACGAGCAGTACTTC. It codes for CASSYPGVTYEQYF.

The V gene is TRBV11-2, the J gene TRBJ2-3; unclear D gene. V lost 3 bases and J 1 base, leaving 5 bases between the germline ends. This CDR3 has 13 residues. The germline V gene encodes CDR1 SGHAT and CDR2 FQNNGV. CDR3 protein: CASSLGGTDTQYF. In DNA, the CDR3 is TGTGCCAGCAGCTTGGGCGGCACAGATACGCAGTATTTT. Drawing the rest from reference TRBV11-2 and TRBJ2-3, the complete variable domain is EAGVAQSPRYKIIEKRQSVAFWCNPISGHATLYWYQQILGQGPKLLIQFQNNGVVDDSQLPKDRFSAERLKGVDSTLKIQPAKLEDSAVYLCASSLGGTDTQYFGPGTRLTVL.

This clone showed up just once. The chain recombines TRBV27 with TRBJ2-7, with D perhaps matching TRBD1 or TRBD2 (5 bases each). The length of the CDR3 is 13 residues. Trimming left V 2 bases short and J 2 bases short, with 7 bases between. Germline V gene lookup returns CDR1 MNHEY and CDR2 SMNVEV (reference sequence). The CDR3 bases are TGTGCCAGCAGTTTAACGGGGCCCTACGAGCAGTACTTC. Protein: CASSLTGPYEQYF.

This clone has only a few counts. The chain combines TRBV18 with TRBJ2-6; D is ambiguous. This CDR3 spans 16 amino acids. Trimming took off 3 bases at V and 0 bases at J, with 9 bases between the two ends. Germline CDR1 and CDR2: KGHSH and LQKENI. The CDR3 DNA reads TGTGCCAGCTCACCGATTCCGAGCTCTGGGGCCAACGTCCTGACTTTC. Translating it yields CASSPIPSSGANVLTF.

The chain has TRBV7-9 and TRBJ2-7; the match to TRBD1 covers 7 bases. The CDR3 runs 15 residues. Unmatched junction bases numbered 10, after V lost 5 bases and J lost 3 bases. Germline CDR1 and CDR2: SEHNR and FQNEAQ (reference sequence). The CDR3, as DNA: TGTGCCAGCAGCCCCCGGCAGGGGGTCATCTACGAGCAGTACTTC. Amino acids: CASSPRQGVIYEQYF.

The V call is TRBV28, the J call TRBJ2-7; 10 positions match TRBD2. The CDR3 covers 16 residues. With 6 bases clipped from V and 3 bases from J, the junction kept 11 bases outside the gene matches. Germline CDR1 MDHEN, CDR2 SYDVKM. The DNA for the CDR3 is TGTGCCAGCAGGTCAGCTAGCGGGGGATACGGCTACGAGCAGTACTTC. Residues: CASRSASGGYGYEQYF.

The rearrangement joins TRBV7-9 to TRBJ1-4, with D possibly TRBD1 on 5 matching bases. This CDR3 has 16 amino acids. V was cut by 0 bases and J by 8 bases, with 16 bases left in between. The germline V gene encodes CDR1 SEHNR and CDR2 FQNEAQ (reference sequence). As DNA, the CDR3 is TGTGCCAGCAGCTTAGCTACAGCTTGGGGGAAGGAAAAACTGTTTTTT. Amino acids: CASSLATAWGKEKLFF.

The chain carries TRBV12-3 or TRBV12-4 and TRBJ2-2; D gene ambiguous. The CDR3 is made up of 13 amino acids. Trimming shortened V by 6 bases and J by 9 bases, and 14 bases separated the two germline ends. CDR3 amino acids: CASSPPTAWELFF. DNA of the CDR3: TGTGCCAGCAGCCCGCCTACCGCGTGGGAGCTGTTTTTT.

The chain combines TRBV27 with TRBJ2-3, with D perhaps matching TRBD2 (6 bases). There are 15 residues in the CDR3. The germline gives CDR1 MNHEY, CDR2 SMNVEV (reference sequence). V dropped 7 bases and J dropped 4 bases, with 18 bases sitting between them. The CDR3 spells CASTSRGGGADTQYF. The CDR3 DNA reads TGTGCCAGCACCTCGAGGGGCGGAGGGGCAGATACGCAGTATTTT.

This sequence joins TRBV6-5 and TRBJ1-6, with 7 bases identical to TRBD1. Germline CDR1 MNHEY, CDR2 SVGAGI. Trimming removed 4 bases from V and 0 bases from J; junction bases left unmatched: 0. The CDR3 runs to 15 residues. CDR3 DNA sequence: TGTGCCAGCAGTTCAGGGGGCTCCTATAATTCACCCCTCCACTTT. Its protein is CASSSGGSYNSPLHF.

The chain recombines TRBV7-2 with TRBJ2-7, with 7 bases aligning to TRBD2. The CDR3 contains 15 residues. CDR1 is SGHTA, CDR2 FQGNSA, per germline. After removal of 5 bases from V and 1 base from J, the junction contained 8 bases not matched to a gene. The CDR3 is CASSPPAGVSYEQYF. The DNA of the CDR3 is TGTGCCAGCAGCCCTCCTGCGGGGGTTTCCTACGAGCAGTACTTC.

CDR3 DNA sequence: TGCGCCAGCAGCCCGGGACAGATAAATTCACCCCTCCACTTT. Translated, it gives CASSPGQINSPLHF. J is TRBJ1-6 and V is TRBV5-1; 7 bases match TRBD1. Looked up from germline, CDR1 is SGHRS and CDR2 is YFSETQ. CDR3 length equals 14 residues. Trimming at V came to 4 bases and at J to 7 bases, leaving 5 bases not matched to a gene. Complete variable domain (other parts from reference TRBV5-1 and TRBJ1-6): KAGVTQTPRYLIKTRGQQVTLSCSPISGHRSVSWYQQTPGQGLQFLFEYFSETQRNKGNFPGRFSGRQFSNSRSEMNVSTLELGDSALYLCASSPGQINSPLHFGNGTRLTVT.

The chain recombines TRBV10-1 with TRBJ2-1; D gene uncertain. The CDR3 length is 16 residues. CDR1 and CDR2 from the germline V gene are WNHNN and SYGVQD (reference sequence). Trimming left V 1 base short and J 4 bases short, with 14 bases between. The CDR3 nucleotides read TGCGCCAGCAGTGAGTACCCTTCCGACGGATACAATGAGCAGTTCTTC. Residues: CASSEYPSDGYNEQFF.

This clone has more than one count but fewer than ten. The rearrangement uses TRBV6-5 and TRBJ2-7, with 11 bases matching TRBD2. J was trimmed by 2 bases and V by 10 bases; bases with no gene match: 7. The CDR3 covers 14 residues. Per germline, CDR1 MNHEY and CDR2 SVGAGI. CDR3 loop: CATQGLAGTYEQYF. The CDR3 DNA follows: TGTGCCACGCAAGGACTAGCGGGTACCTACGAGCAGTACTTC.